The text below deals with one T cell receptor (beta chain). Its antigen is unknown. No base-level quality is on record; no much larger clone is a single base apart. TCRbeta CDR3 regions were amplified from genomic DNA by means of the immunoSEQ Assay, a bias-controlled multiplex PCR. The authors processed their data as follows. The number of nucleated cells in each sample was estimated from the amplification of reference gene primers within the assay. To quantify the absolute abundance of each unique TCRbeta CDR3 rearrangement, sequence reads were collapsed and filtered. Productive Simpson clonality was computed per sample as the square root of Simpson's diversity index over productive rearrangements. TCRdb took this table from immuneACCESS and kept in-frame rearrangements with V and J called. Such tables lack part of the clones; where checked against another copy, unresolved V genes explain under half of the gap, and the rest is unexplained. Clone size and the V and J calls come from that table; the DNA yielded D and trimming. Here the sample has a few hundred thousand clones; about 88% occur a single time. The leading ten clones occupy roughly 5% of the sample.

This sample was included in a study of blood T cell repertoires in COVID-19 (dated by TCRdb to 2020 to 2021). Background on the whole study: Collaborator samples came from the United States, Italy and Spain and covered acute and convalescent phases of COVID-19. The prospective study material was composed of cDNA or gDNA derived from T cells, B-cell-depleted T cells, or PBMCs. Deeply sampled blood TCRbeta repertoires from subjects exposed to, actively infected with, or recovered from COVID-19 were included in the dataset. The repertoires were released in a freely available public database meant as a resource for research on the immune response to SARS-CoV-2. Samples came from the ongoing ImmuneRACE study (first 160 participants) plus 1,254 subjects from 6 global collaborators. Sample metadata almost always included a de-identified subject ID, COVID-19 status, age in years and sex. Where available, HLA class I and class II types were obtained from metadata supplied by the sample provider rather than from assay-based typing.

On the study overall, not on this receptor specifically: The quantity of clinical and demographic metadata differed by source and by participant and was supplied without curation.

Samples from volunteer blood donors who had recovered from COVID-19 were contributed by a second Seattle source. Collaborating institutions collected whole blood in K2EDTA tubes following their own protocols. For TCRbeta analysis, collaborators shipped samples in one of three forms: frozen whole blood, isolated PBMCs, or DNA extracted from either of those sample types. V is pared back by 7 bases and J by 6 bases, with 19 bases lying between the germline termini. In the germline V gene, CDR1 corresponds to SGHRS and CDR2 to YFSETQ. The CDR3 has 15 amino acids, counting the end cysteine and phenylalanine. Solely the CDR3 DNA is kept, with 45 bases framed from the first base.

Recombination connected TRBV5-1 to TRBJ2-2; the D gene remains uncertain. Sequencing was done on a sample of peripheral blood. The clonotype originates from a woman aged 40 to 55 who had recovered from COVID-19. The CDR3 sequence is CASFSLGTFPGELFF. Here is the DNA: TGCGCCAGCTTCAGCCTAGGAACGTTCCCCGGGGAGCTGTTTTTT.